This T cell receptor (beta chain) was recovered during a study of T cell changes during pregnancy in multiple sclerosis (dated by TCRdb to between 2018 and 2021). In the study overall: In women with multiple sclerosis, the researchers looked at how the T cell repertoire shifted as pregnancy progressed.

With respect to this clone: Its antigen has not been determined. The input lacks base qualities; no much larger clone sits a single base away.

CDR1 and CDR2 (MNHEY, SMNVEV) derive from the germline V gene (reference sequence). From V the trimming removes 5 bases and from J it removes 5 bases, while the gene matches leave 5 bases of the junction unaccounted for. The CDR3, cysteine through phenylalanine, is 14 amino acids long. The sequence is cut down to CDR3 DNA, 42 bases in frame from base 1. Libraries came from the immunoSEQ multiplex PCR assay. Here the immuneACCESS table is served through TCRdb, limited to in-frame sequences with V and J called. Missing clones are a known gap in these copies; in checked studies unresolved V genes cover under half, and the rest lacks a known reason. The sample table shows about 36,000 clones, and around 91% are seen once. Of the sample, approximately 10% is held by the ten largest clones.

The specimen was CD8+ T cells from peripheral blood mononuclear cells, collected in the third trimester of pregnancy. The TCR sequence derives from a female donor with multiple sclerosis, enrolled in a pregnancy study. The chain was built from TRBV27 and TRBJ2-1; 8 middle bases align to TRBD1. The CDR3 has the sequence CASSRGTGNNEQFF. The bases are TGTGCCAGCAGTCGAGGGACAGGAAACAATGAGCAGTTCTTC.